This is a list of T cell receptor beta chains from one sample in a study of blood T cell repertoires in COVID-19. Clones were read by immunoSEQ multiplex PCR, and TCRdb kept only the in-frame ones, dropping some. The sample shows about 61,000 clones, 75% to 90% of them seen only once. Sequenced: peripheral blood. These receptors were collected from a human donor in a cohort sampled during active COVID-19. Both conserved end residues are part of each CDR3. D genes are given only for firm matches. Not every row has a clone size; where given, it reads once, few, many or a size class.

TGTGCCAGCAGCATCAAGCGGGGGAGGAATGAGCAGTTCTTC CASSIKRGRNEQFF TRBV5-4 NA TRBD2 TRBJ2-1
TGTGCCAGCAGCTTCAGGGGACAGGGGTTGATCGAGCAGTACTTC CASSFRGQGLIEQYF TRBV5-4 NA TRBD1 TRBJ2-7
TGTGCCAGCAGTAGGACAGGGATAAGACAGCCCCAGCATTTT CASSRTGIRQPQHF TRBV6-2/TRBV6-3 NA TRBD1 TRBJ1-5
TGTGCCAGCAGCTTCCGACAGGGGATACAGCAGTACTTC CASSFRQGIQQYF TRBV14 NA TRBD1 TRBJ2-7
TGCGCCAGCAGCCCTCCTGGGCAGGTCCAGTACTTC CASSPPGQVQYF TRBV5-1 NA NA TRBJ2-5
TGTGCCAGCTCGGTCAGGGTAATAGGCTATGGCTACACCTTC CASSVRVIGYGYTF TRBV6-5 NA NA TRBJ1-2
TGCAGCGTTGATGGGCTCCACGAGCAGTACTTC CSVDGLHEQYF TRBV29-1 NA NA TRBJ2-7
TGCGCCAGCAGCCAAGAACGAGGGTACACAGATACGCAGTATTTT CASSQERGYTDTQYF TRBV4-1 NA NA TRBJ2-3
TGTGCCAGCACTTTGGAGGTTGGGACAGGGGGAGACGAGCAGTACTTC CASTLEVGTGGDEQYF TRBV7-6 NA TRBD1 TRBJ2-7
TGTGCCAGCAGCGAAGGGGGGGGGAGTTTGACTAGCGGGACAAGGGCTATGTACGAGCAGTACTTC CASSEGGGSLTSGTRAMYEQYF TRBV21-1 few NA TRBJ2-7
TGTGCCAGCAGCTTAGTTTTCAGGTCCCACACCGGGGAGCTGTTTTTT CASSLVFRSHTGELFF TRBV11-2 NA NA TRBJ2-2
TGTGCCAGCAGTTACTCGGGGCAGGGGGGAACCTACGAGCAGTACTTC CASSYSGQGGTYEQYF TRBV6-5 NA NA TRBJ2-7
TGTGCCACCAGCAGGGGACAGGGTATAGCTAATGGCTACGAGCAGTACTTC CATSRGQGIANGYEQYF TRBV15 NA TRBD1 TRBJ2-7